This entry describes one TCR beta chain. Antigen: not known. The data were obtained in a study of blood T cells in healthy people across ages. General study results and limits: Diversity was higher, and naive CD4+ cells more numerous, in long-lived donors than in aged donors.

Next came a second PCR, run for about 6 to 12 cycles, which used a sample-barcoded 5' primer along with a J-beta primer mix. The template-switch adaptor, which had 12 random nucleotides, put a tag on each cDNA molecule. In TCRdb, the 5' RACE reads were re-called with MiXCR into one record per CDR3 protein. The sample holds around 1,500,000 distinct CDR3 sequences, roughly 40% seen once. Drawing of peripheral blood yielded about 9.8 milliliters from each donor. This clonotype was sampled from a woman younger than 35 in good health. The sample comprised blood.

CDR3 protein: CATKAFSGAQETQYF. In DNA form, the CDR3 reads TGTGCCACCAAGGCTTTTAGCGGGGCCCAAGAGACCCAGTACTTC. The J gene is TRBJ2-5, the V gene TRBV15; 8 positions match TRBD2. The ends lost 7 bases at V and 1 base at J; junction bases unmatched: 8. The germline V gene has CDR1 LNHNV and CDR2 YYDKDF (reference sequence). The CDR3 has 15 amino acids.